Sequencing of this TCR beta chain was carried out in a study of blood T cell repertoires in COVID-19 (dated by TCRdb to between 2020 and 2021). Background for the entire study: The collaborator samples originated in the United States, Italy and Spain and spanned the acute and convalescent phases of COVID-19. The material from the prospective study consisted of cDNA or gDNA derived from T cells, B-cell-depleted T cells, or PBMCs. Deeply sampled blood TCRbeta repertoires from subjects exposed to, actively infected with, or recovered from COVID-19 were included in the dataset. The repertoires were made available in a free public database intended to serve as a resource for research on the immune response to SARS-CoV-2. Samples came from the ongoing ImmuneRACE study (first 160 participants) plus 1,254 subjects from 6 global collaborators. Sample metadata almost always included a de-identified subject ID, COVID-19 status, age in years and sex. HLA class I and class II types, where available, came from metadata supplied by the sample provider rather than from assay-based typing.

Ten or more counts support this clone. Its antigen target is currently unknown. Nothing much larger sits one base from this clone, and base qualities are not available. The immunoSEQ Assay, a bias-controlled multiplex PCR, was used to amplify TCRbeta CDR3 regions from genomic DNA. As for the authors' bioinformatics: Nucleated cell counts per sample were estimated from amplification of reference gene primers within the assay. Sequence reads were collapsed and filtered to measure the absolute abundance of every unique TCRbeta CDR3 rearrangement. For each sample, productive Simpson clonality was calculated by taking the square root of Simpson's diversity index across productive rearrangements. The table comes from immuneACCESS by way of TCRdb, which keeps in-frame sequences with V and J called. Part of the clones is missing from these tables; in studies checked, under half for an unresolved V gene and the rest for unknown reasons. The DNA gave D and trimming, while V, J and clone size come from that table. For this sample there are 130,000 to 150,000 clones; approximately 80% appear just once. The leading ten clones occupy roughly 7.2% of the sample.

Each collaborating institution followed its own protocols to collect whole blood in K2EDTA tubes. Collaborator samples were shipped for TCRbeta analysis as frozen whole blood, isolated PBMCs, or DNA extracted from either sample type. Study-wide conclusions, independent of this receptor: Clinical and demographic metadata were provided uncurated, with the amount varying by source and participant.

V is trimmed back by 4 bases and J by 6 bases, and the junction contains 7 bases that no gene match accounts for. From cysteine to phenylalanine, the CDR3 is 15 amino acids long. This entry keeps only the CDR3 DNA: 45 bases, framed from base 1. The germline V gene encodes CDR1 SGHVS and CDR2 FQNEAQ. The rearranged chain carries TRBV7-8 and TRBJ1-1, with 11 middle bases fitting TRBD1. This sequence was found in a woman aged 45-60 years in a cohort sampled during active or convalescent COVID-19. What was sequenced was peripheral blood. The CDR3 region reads CASSSRTGGDPEAFF. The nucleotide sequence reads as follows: TGTGCCAGCAGCTCCAGGACAGGGGGCGATCCTGAAGCTTTCTTT.